This T cell receptor (beta chain) was recorded in a study of shared clonotypes between healthy human individuals. About the study: Used for every donor were three CD4 naive, three CD4 memory, two CD8 naive and one CD8 memory plate. The study's findings and limits: Non-shared clonotypes displayed generation probabilities falling below those of clonotypes present in all four donors. Naive subsets generally exceeded memory subsets in estimated richness.

TCRdb's copy holds only in-frame clones and misses some; the assay was immunoSEQ multiplex PCR. The sample has around 2,000,000 clones, about 93% seen once. As to this clone: What it binds is not known.

Naive CD8 cells lacked CD45RO and underwent positive selection for CCR7, leaving out terminally differentiated effector memory CD45RA+ cells. V lost 1 base and J 9 bases, leaving 13 bases between the germline ends. Germline-derived CDR1 and CDR2 are LGHNA and YSLEER. The length of the CDR3 is 14 residues. Sequencing used naive CD8+ T cells from PBMCs. The chain links TRBV4-3 to TRBJ2-1, with D maybe TRBD2 (5 bases). This TCR came from a man aged 18 to 30 in good health. Some clones in this sample may be carry-over from other donors' samples. The CDR3 sequence is CASSQVEGAVEQFF. The CDR3 DNA sequence: TGCGCCAGCAGCCAAGTCGAGGGAGCGGTTGAGCAGTTCTTC.